This TCR beta chain was sequenced during a study of T cell clusters in autoimmune cytopenias. Turning to the study itself: The median distinct TRB clonotype count was around 2,400 per sample, from a median 51,575 reads. Findings and limits, study-wide: Primary autoimmune cytopenia patients seemingly lacked the physiological T cell clusters found in healthy donors.

The CDR3 consists of 12 residues. TRB was amplified by touch-down multiplex PCR, primer pools A and B combined. Each CDR3 protein gets one entry in TCRdb, which reprocessed the multiplex PCR reads and gives no DNA. The sample table sets out several thousand distinct CDR3 sequences. A remark on this clonotype: What it binds is not known.

Each sample's input was approximately 0.25 ug genomic DNA, 35,000 to 40,000 genome equivalents. The chain employs TRBV12-3 or TRBV12-4 and TRBJ2-7; no DNA is available, so the TRBD1 call from TCRdb remains unchecked. Sequencing used peripheral blood. The sequence was obtained from a human donor with an autoimmune cytopenia or autoimmune hepatitis (not recorded which). CDR3 amino acids: CASSLYGYEQYF.